The 9 T cell receptor beta chains below all came from one sample that was sequenced in a study of T cell changes during pregnancy in multiple sclerosis. Sequencing used immunoSEQ multiplex PCR; TCRdb keeps in-frame clones, though not all of them. The sample shows 61,000 or so clones, around 95% of them seen only once. The material sequenced was CD4+ T cells from peripheral blood mononuclear cells, taken before pregnancy. The receptors were sampled from a female donor with multiple sclerosis, enrolled in a pregnancy study.

The rearrangement links TRBV25-1 to TRBJ1-1; 7 nucleotides match TRBD1. J lost 3 bases, V lost 1 base, and 5 bases had no gene match. The V gene's germline CDR1 is MGHDK and CDR2 SYGVNS. The CDR3 sequence is 15 residues long. CDR3 region: CASSELDREYTEAFF. In DNA form, the CDR3 reads TGTGCCAGCAGTGAATTAGACAGGGAGTACACTGAAGCTTTCTTT.

This chain uses TRBV9 with TRBJ2-3, with 8 bases matching TRBD2. V was clipped by 4 bases and J by 0 bases; unmatched bases: 10. This CDR3 has 17 amino acids. The germline V gene encodes CDR1 SGDLS and CDR2 YYNGEE. The DNA of the CDR3 is TGTGCCAGCAGCCTAAGAGAGGGACTAGTTAGCACAGATACGCAGTATTTT. This codes for CASSLREGLVSTDTQYF.

This chain links TRBV18 with TRBJ2-7; 8 nucleotides align to TRBD1. Per germline, CDR1 KGHSH and CDR2 LQKENI. This CDR3 is built from 13 residues. The V and J ends lost 5 bases and 6 bases, in that order; junction bases with no gene match: 6. The CDR3 DNA follows: TGTGCCAGCTCAGGGGGACAGGAGGCCGAGCAGTACTTC. Its protein product is CASSGGQEAEQYF.

The chain combines TRBV29-1 with TRBJ1-2; D call uncertain. CDR3 length: 11 residues. Germline V gene sequence: CDR1 SQVTM, CDR2 ANQGSEA. The CDR3: CSTDMGHGYTF. For the CDR3, the DNA is TGCAGTACCGACATGGGCCATGGCTACACCTTC.

The chain employs TRBV4-3 and TRBJ2-1; 12 positions match TRBD2. J was trimmed by 7 bases and V by 5 bases; bases with no gene match: 9. The CDR3 totals 16 residues. Germline V CDR1 and CDR2: LGHNA, YSLEER. The CDR3 region has the DNA TGCGCCAGCAGCATCAGACTAGCGGGAGAGTGGAATGAGCAGTTCTTC. Its protein is CASSIRLAGEWNEQFF.

The chain uses TRBV7-2 and TRBJ2-3, with 13 bases that match TRBD2. The CDR3 sequence is 15 residues long. Germline values: CDR1 SGHTA, CDR2 FQGNSA. J gave up 6 bases and V 7 bases, and 7 bases lay outside the gene matches. CDR3 region: CASTRTSGRGDTQYF. The CDR3 DNA reads TGTGCCAGCACCAGGACTAGCGGGAGAGGGGATACGCAGTATTTT.

The V and J genes are TRBV10-3 and TRBJ2-3; D not certain. V was shortened by 10 bases and J by 6 bases, with 17 bases between the two germline ends. Per the germline V gene, CDR1 is ENHRY and CDR2 is SYGVKD. The CDR3 consists of 13 residues. The CDR3 is CATSLLNSDTQYF. The CDR3 DNA sequence: TGTGCCACCAGCTTACTTAACTCGGATACGCAGTATTTT.

J is TRBJ2-7 and V is TRBV2; 12 bases match TRBD2. Looked up from germline, CDR1 is SNHLY and CDR2 is FYNNEI. The length of the CDR3 is 14 residues. Losses at the gene ends were 0 bases for V and 6 bases for J; bases not matched to a gene: 0. CDR3 in amino acids: CASSEALAGGEQYF. The DNA of the CDR3 is TGTGCCAGCAGTGAAGCACTAGCGGGAGGCGAGCAGTACTTC.

The chain employs TRBV29-1 and TRBJ1-5; the match to TRBD1 covers 7 bases. The germline V gene has CDR1 SQVTM and CDR2 ANQGSEA. This CDR3 contains 13 residues. J lost 11 bases, V lost 6 bases, and 13 bases had no gene match. CDR3 sequence: CSVGLGGGKAQHF. The CDR3 DNA is TGCAGCGTAGGCCTAGGGGGCGGGAAGGCCCAGCATTTT.